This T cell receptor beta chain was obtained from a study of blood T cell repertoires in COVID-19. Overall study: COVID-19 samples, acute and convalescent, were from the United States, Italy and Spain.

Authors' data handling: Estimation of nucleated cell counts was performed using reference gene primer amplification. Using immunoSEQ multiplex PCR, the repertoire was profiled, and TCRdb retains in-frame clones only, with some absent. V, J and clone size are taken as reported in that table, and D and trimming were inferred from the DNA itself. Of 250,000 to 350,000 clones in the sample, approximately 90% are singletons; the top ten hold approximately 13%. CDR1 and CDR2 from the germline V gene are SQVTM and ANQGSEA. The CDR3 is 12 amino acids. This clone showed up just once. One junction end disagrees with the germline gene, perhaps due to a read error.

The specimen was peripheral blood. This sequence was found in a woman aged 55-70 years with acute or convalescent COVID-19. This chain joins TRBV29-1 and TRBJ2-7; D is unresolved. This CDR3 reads CSVKDGSYEQYF. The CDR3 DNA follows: TGCAGCGTTAAAGACGGGTCCTACGAGCAGTACTTC.